A single sample gave rise to the 21 T cell receptor beta chains below, sequenced in a study of blood T cell repertoires in COVID-19 (dated by TCRdb to 2018 to 2020). Receptors were amplified or captured by the immunoSEQ multiplex PCR assay. TCRdb limited this immuneACCESS table to in-frame rearrangements with V and J called. A share of clones is missing; checked studies link under half to unresolved V genes, and the rest is unexplained. The sample table holds around 97,000 clones, of which roughly 86% were seen once. About 20% of the sample comes from the top ten. Sample: peripheral blood. These receptors were taken from a human donor in a cohort sampled during active COVID-19.

This clone was seen once. This sample includes further DNA sequences coding for the same CDR3. The chain has TRBV5-1 and TRBJ1-5; 9 bases fit TRBD1. Germline values: CDR1 SGHRS, CDR2 YFSETQ. Germline trimming cut 0 bases from V and 6 bases from J; bases unmatched to any gene: 1. The CDR3 is 14 amino acids. DNA of the CDR3: TGCGCCAGCAGCTTGGGGACAGGGGTTCAGCCCCAGCATTTT. Translation gives CASSLGTGVQPQHF. Full variable domain (missing parts from reference TRBV5-1 and TRBJ1-5): KAGVTQTPRYLIKTRGQQVTLSCSPISGHRSVSWYQQTPGQGLQFLFEYFSETQRNKGNFPGRFSGRQFSNSRSEMNVSTLELGDSALYLCASSLGTGVQPQHFGDGTRLSIL.

A single count supports this clone. The CDR3 sequence: CASSNEGGREQYF. The CDR3 region has the DNA TGTGCCAGCTCGAATGAAGGGGGCAGGGAGCAGTACTTC. V and J are TRBV6-4 and TRBJ2-7; 7 nucleotides line up with TRBD1. CDR1 and CDR2 from the germline V gene are MRHNA and SNTAGT. Trimming took 8 bases from V and 7 from J; bases not matched to a gene: 11. The CDR3 has 13 residues.

The rearrangement links TRBV27 to TRBJ1-2; TRBD1 matches at 8 bases. The CDR3 length is 17 residues. Germline trimming cut 6 bases from V and 4 bases from J; bases unmatched to any gene: 16. Germline V gene lookup returns CDR1 MNHEY and CDR2 SMNVEV (reference sequence). The CDR3 coding sequence is TGTGCCAGCAGCTCTATCACTCGGGACAGGACGATCTATGGCTACACCTTC. It codes for CASSSITRDRTIYGYTF.

This chain links TRBV6-5 with TRBJ1-5; maybe TRBD1 (5 bases). Trimming removed 4 bases from V and 5 bases from J, with 9 bases in between. Per the germline V gene, CDR1 is MNHEY and CDR2 is SVGAGI. The CDR3 contains 13 residues. The CDR3 DNA follows: TGTGCCAGCAGTTTGGGACTCCATCAGCCCCAGCATTTT. It translates to CASSLGLHQPQHF.

V and J are TRBV18 and TRBJ2-5; D is perhaps TRBD1 (7 bases). Germline-derived CDR1 and CDR2 are KGHSH and LQKENI. The CDR3 contains 18 residues. The V end lost 2 bases, the J end lost 5 bases, and 24 bases lay between the germline ends. The CDR3 DNA reads TGTGCCAGCTCACCAACCAGGGGACAGCAAGCGGGCCGGGAGACCCAGTACTTC. As protein: CASSPTRGQQAGRETQYF.

The rearrangement uses TRBV3-1 (or the pseudogene TRBV3-2) and TRBJ2-1, with D tentatively TRBD2 (6 bases). The CDR3 is 15 residues long. The ends were cut back, 1 base at V and 4 bases at J, with 11 bases in the middle. From germline, CDR1 is LGHDT and CDR2 YNNKEL (reference sequence). This CDR3 is CASSQGAGPYNEQFF. CDR3 bases: TGTGCCAGCAGCCAAGGAGCGGGCCCTTACAATGAGCAGTTCTTC.

The rearrangement uses TRBV14 and TRBJ1-2; the D gene is possibly TRBD1 (6 bases). The CDR3 covers 13 residues. V was shortened by 1 base and J by 4 bases, with 7 bases between the two germline ends. CDR1 SGHDN and CDR2 FVKESK come from the germline V gene. As DNA, the CDR3 is TGTGCCAGCAGCCAAGGACAGGCCTATGGCTACACCTTC. Its translation: CASSQGQAYGYTF.

In its sample, this clone was seen once. The rearrangement links TRBV9 to TRBJ1-4; 7 nucleotides match TRBD1. CDR1 SGDLS and CDR2 YYNGEE come from the germline V gene. This CDR3 comprises 14 residues. Unmatched junction bases numbered 4, after V lost 0 bases and J lost 8 bases. The CDR3 coding sequence is TGTGCCAGCAGCGTAGGACAGGGAAGAGAAAAACTGTTTTTT. Its translation is CASSVGQGREKLFF.

The chain has TRBV9 and TRBJ2-3, with 7 bases that match TRBD2. The junction had 11 bases not matched to a gene; V was cut back by 0 bases and J by 4 bases. The CDR3 totals 17 residues. Per germline, CDR1 SGDLS and CDR2 YYNGEE. The CDR3 sequence: CASSVGRASGGADTQYF. The CDR3 coding sequence is TGTGCCAGCAGCGTAGGGAGGGCTAGCGGCGGAGCAGATACGCAGTATTTT.

CDR3 in DNA: TGTGCCAGCACCGCGGATGCAACTAATGAAAAACTGTTTTTT. Encoded protein: CASTADATNEKLFF. J is TRBJ1-4 and V is TRBV5-4; the D is unclear. The germline V gene encodes CDR1 SGHNT and CDR2 YYREEE (reference sequence). Trimming cost V 6 bases and J 0 bases, with 9 bases left between them. This CDR3 contains 14 residues.

V gene TRBV7-3 combines with J gene TRBJ2-5, with 8 nucleotides matching TRBD2. V lost 6 bases and J lost 4; bases outside the gene matches: 4. CDR3 length equals 13 residues. Germline V gene data show CDR1 as SGHTA and CDR2 as FQGTGA. CDR3 region: CASSLGLGETQYF. DNA for the CDR3: TGTGCCAGCAGTCTGGGACTAGGAGAGACCCAGTACTTC.

This clone was seen once. J is TRBJ1-1 and V is TRBV7-9; D gene ambiguous. V dropped 5 bases and J dropped 2 bases, with 3 bases sitting between them. Germline assignment: CDR1 SEHNR and CDR2 FQNEAQ (reference sequence). The CDR3 is made up of 11 amino acids. The CDR3 DNA is TGTGCCAGCAGCGTAAACACTGAAGCTTTCTTT. Amino acids: CASSVNTEAFF.

The rearrangement joins TRBV5-4 to TRBJ2-6; 13 nucleotides match TRBD2. The CDR3 contains 16 residues. V lost 3 bases and J lost 5; bases outside the gene matches: 2. Looked up from germline, CDR1 is SGHNT and CDR2 is YYREEE (reference sequence). The CDR3 region has the DNA TGTGCCAGCAGCTCGGGACTAGCGGGGAGGGCCAACGTCCTGACTTTC. Protein: CASSSGLAGRANVLTF.

This rearrangement joins TRBV19 to TRBJ2-3; 10 bases are shared with TRBD1. V shed 3 bases, J shed 5 bases, and the junction held 5 bases outside the gene matches. Germline CDR1 LNHDA, CDR2 SQIVND (reference sequence). The CDR3 has 15 residues. Written as DNA, the CDR3 is TGTGCCAGTAGTATGGGGACAGGGGTGGGAGATACGCAGTATTTT. Its protein product is CASSMGTGVGDTQYF.

The chain employs TRBV25-1 and TRBJ2-1, with 7 bases that match TRBD1. V was clipped by 5 bases and J by 6 bases; unmatched bases: 1. CDR3 length equals 12 residues. The germline gives CDR1 MGHDK, CDR2 SYGVNS. This CDR3 is CASSWDSNEQFF. The CDR3, as DNA: TGTGCCAGCAGTTGGGACAGCAATGAGCAGTTCTTC. Variable domain in full (rest from reference TRBV25-1 and TRBJ2-1): EADIYQTPRYLVIGTGKKITLECSQTMGHDKMYWYQQDPGMELHLIHYSYGVNSTEKGDLSSESTVSRIRTEHFPLTLESARPSHTSQYLCASSWDSNEQFFGPGTRLTVL.

The chain couples TRBV5-4 to TRBJ2-1; no firm D call. Per germline, CDR1 SGHNT and CDR2 YYREEE (reference sequence). V lost 4 bases and J lost 6, with 8 bases in between. The CDR3 covers 12 residues. Here the CDR3 DNA reads TGTGCCAGCAGCGGCCCATTCAATGAGCAGTTCTTC. It is translated as CASSGPFNEQFF.

This clone appeared once. J is TRBJ1-1 and V is TRBV5-4; D is possibly TRBD1 (6 bases). Trimming stripped 3 bases from V and 4 bases from J, with 13 bases between. In germline, CDR1 is SGHNT, CDR2 YYREEE (reference sequence). The CDR3 has 14 residues. The CDR3 coding sequence is TGTGCCAGCAGCTCGCCCGGACAGTTCACTGAAGCTTTCTTT. It translates to CASSSPGQFTEAFF.

The chain recombines TRBV2 with TRBJ2-1, with a possible D match to TRBD2 (5 bases). The V gene's germline CDR1 is SNHLY and CDR2 FYNNEI. The CDR3 extends over 15 amino acids. V lost 6 bases, J lost 7 bases, and 19 bases lay in between. This CDR3 reads CASSPIGIRRNEQFF. DNA for the CDR3: TGTGCCAGCAGCCCCATTGGGATTCGGAGGAATGAGCAGTTCTTC.

The chain combines TRBV10-1 with TRBJ2-7, with 8 bases aligning to TRBD2. CDR3 length equals 17 residues. Losses at the gene ends were 8 bases for V and 5 bases for J; bases not matched to a gene: 20. The germline V gene encodes CDR1 WNHNN and CDR2 SYGVQD (reference sequence). In DNA, the CDR3 is TGCGCCAGCTATCCCACGGGGACGGGAGGGCCCTTGGACGAGCAGTACTTC. It translates to CASYPTGTGGPLDEQYF.

The chain couples TRBV19 to TRBJ2-3; TRBD1 matches 9 bases. Trimming cost V 5 bases and J 0 bases; bases outside gene matches: 6. Germline CDR1 and CDR2: LNHDA and SQIVND (reference sequence). This CDR3 has 16 amino acids. Here the CDR3 DNA reads TGTGCCAGTAGTCTTGGACAGGGGCTTAGCACAGATACGCAGTATTTT. Translation gives CASSLGQGLSTDTQYF.

The rearrangement joins TRBV4-1 to TRBJ1-1; D remains ambiguous. CDR3 length: 16 amino acids. V was shortened by 5 bases and J by 5 bases, with 21 bases between the two germline ends. CDR1 is MGHRA, CDR2 YSYEKL, per germline. The CDR3 region has the DNA TGCGCCAGCAGCGAAGGCACGTCCTATCCCCAAACTGAAGCTTTCTTT. Residues: CASSEGTSYPQTEAFF.